This TCR beta chain was captured by sequencing in a study of blood T cell repertoires in COVID-19. Study context: Sites across the United States, Italy and Spain contributed samples from acute and convalescent COVID-19. From T cells, B-cell-depleted T cells, or PBMCs came the material, which was cDNA or gDNA.

The trim removed 5 bases at V and 4 bases at J, leaving 4 bases unmatched. This CDR3 has 14 amino acids. The germline CDR1 and CDR2 sequences are MDHEN and SYDVKM. Original processing notes: From reference gene primer amplification, estimates of nucleated cell counts were derived. Here immunoSEQ multiplex PCR was the method, and the copy in TCRdb shows in-frame clones only, minus some. For V, J and clone size, that table is used; D and trimming come from the DNA. The sample contains about 190,000 clones, around 80% of which appear only once. The receptor's source is a woman aged 80 or older with active or convalescent COVID-19. Sequenced input: peripheral blood. The chain carries TRBV28 and TRBJ1-4; 7 nucleotides agree with TRBD1. The CDR3 DNA reads TGTGCCAGCAGTCCCAGGGACAGTAATGAAAAACTGTTTTTT. Amino acid sequence: CASSPRDSNEKLFF.